The rows below give T cell receptor beta chains drawn from one sample of a study of tumor and adjacent non-tumor tissue in lung cancer. TCRdb reanalysed the multiplex PCR reads using MiXCR and keeps one entry per CDR3 protein. This sample carries over 100,000 distinct CDR3 sequences, under 65% of them seen once, and the ten largest clones take under 20%. The sequencing sample was made of distant non-tumor lung tissue. The receptors here all came from a man aged 60 to 75 with non-small cell lung cancer. CDR3s include the opening cysteine and the closing phenylalanine or tryptophan. Fields, in order: V gene, clone size, D gene, J gene, CDR3 protein, CDR3 DNA. The D gene is left open where the match is weak. A clone size is listed for some rows: how often the clone was seen (once, few, many), or a class if it is expanded.

V gene: TRBV20-1; clone size: -; D gene: TRBD1; J gene: TRBJ1-2; CDR3 protein: CNVRTGVSDGYTF; CDR3 DNA: TGCAATGTGAGGACAGGGGTTTCGGATGGCTACACCTTC
V gene: TRBV12-5; clone size: -; D gene: -; J gene: TRBJ2-5; CDR3 protein: CASGLVSSGTYQETQYF; CDR3 DNA: TGTGCTAGTGGTTTGGTGTCCAGCGGAACATACCAAGAGACCCAGTACTTC
V gene: TRBV10-2; clone size: -; D gene: -; J gene: TRBJ1-6; CDR3 protein: CASSELRQASSYNSPFHF; CDR3 DNA: TGTGCCAGCAGTGAGTTGCGACAGGCGAGCTCCTATAATTCACCCTTCCACTTT
V gene: TRBV11-2; clone size: many; D gene: -; J gene: TRBJ2-1; CDR3 protein: CASSLMTYNEQFF; CDR3 DNA: TGTGCCAGCAGCCTAATGACCTACAATGAGCAGTTCTTC
V gene: TRBV10-3; clone size: -; D gene: -; J gene: TRBJ1-3; CDR3 protein: CAISESIGTSGNTIYF; CDR3 DNA: TGTGCCATCAGTGAGTCGATAGGGACATCTGGAAACACCATATATTTT
V gene: TRBV10-3; clone size: -; D gene: -; J gene: TRBJ1-2; CDR3 protein: CAISESGSGASYGYTF; CDR3 DNA: TGTGCCATCAGTGAGTCGGGATCGGGGGCAAGTTATGGCTACACCTTC
V gene: TRBV11-3; clone size: -; D gene: -; J gene: TRBJ1-1; CDR3 protein: CASSFKAEGLKVETFF; CDR3 DNA: TGTGCTAGCAGCTTCAAGGCGGAGGGTTTGAAAGTGGAGACTTTCTTT
V gene: TRBV7-8; clone size: many; D gene: TRBD2; J gene: TRBJ2-7; CDR3 protein: CASSLVTSGNYEQYF; CDR3 DNA: TGTGCCAGCAGCTTAGTGACTAGCGGGAACTACGAGCAGTACTTC
V gene: TRBV24-1; clone size: few; D gene: -; J gene: TRBJ2-2; CDR3 protein: CATSDGRNTGELFF; CDR3 DNA: TGTGCCACCAGTGATGGGAGGAACACCGGGGAGCTGTTTTTT
V gene: TRBV29-1; clone size: -; D gene: -; J gene: TRBJ1-5; CDR3 protein: CSARLGGQRINQPQHF; CDR3 DNA: TGCAGCGCCCGGCTGGGGGGCCAGAGAATCAATCAGCCCCAGCATTTT
V gene: TRBV11-3; clone size: -; D gene: -; J gene: TRBJ1-6; CDR3 protein: CASSLALNPGSLHF; CDR3 DNA: TGTGCTAGCAGCCTCGCCTTGAATCCAGGGTCCCTCCACTTT
V gene: TRBV6-2/TRBV6-3; clone size: -; D gene: -; J gene: TRBJ2-4; CDR3 protein: CASNYGRRLENIQYF; CDR3 DNA: TGTGCCAGCAATTACGGCAGGCGGCTCGAAAACATTCAGTACTTC
V gene: TRBV6-1; clone size: -; D gene: TRBD1; J gene: TRBJ1-5; CDR3 protein: CTSSEVEQGGFQPQHF; CDR3 DNA: TGTACCAGCAGTGAAGTTGAACAGGGGGGGTTTCAGCCCCAGCATTTT
V gene: TRBV5-5; clone size: -; D gene: -; J gene: TRBJ2-6; CDR3 protein: CASSWAVSGANVLTF; CDR3 DNA: TGTGCCAGCAGTTGGGCAGTCTCTGGGGCCAACGTCCTGACTTTC
V gene: TRBV6-1; clone size: -; D gene: TRBD2; J gene: TRBJ2-3; CDR3 protein: CASSARGGTVGTQYF; CDR3 DNA: TGTGCCAGCAGTGCTCGCGGGGGGACCGTAGGTACGCAGTATTTT
V gene: TRBV7-9; clone size: many; D gene: -; J gene: TRBJ1-6; CDR3 protein: CASSLTDSPLHF; CDR3 DNA: TGTGCCAGCAGCTTAACAGATTCACCCCTCCACTTT
V gene: TRBV6-1; clone size: -; D gene: -; J gene: TRBJ2-4; CDR3 protein: CASSVQGISKDIQYF; CDR3 DNA: TGTGCCAGCAGTGTCCAGGGAATTTCCAAAGACATTCAGTACTTC
V gene: TRBV29-1; clone size: -; D gene: -; J gene: TRBJ1-1; CDR3 protein: CSVEKGGTNTKAFF; CDR3 DNA: TGCAGCGTTGAGAAGGGGGGGACTAACACTAAAGCTTTCTTT
V gene: TRBV20-1; clone size: few; D gene: -; J gene: TRBJ1-3; CDR3 protein: CSASPGRERSGNTIYF; CDR3 DNA: TGCAGTGCTAGTCCAGGACGGGAGAGATCTGGAAACACCATATATTTT
V gene: TRBV30; clone size: many; D gene: -; J gene: TRBJ2-5; CDR3 protein: CAWSQETQYF; CDR3 DNA: TGTGCCTGGAGTCAAGAGACCCAGTACTTC
V gene: TRBV11-3; clone size: large; D gene: -; J gene: TRBJ2-6; CDR3 protein: CASSQQGSGANVLTF; CDR3 DNA: TGTGCCAGCAGCCAACAGGGTTCTGGGGCCAACGTCCTGACTTTC
V gene: TRBV7-9; clone size: -; D gene: -; J gene: TRBJ1-5; CDR3 protein: CASSLTGTYQPQHF; CDR3 DNA: TGTGCCAGCAGCCTCACAGGGACGTATCAGCCCCAGCATTTT
V gene: TRBV6-6; clone size: many; D gene: -; J gene: TRBJ2-7; CDR3 protein: CASSQGDQPSYEQYF; CDR3 DNA: TGTGCCAGCAGTCAGGGTGATCAGCCCTCCTACGAGCAGTACTTC
V gene: TRBV5-1; clone size: -; D gene: -; J gene: TRBJ1-2; CDR3 protein: CASSLGARNYGYTF; CDR3 DNA: TGCGCCAGCAGCTTGGGCGCACGGAACTATGGCTACACCTTC
V gene: TRBV7-9; clone size: many; D gene: -; J gene: TRBJ2-1; CDR3 protein: CASSLASLGTVNEQFF; CDR3 DNA: TGTGCCAGCAGCCTTGCCTCCCTAGGGACGGTCAATGAGCAGTTCTTC
V gene: TRBV6-5; clone size: many; D gene: -; J gene: TRBJ2-1; CDR3 protein: CASRDWGASYNEQFF; CDR3 DNA: TGTGCCAGCAGAGATTGGGGGGCCTCCTACAATGAGCAGTTCTTC
V gene: TRBV12-3/TRBV12-4; clone size: many; D gene: -; J gene: TRBJ1-5; CDR3 protein: CASSLNRDQPQHF; CDR3 DNA: TGTGCCAGCAGTTTAAATCGGGATCAGCCCCAGCATTTT
V gene: TRBV20-1; clone size: many; D gene: TRBD2; J gene: TRBJ2-7; CDR3 protein: CSAQAGVYEQYF; CDR3 DNA: TGCAGTGCCCAAGCGGGAGTTTACGAGCAGTACTTC
V gene: TRBV5-4; clone size: many; D gene: -; J gene: TRBJ2-1; CDR3 protein: CASSHWDRGPYNEQFF; CDR3 DNA: TGTGCCAGCAGCCATTGGGACCGAGGTCCCTACAATGAGCAGTTCTTC
V gene: TRBV10-3; clone size: -; D gene: -; J gene: TRBJ1-2; CDR3 protein: CATKNPRAGYGYTF; CDR3 DNA: TGTGCCACTAAGAACCCCCGCGCGGGCTATGGCTACACCTTC
V gene: TRBV11-3; clone size: -; D gene: -; J gene: TRBJ1-1; CDR3 protein: CASSLEWMVNTEASF; CDR3 DNA: TGTGCCAGCAGCTTAGAATGGATGGTGAACACTGAAGCTTCCTTT
V gene: TRBV6-6; clone size: -; D gene: -; J gene: TRBJ2-3; CDR3 protein: CTSSYSGLDTDTQYF; CDR3 DNA: TGTACCAGCAGTTACTCGGGGTTAGACACAGATACGCAGTATTTT
V gene: TRBV12-3/TRBV12-4; clone size: -; D gene: -; J gene: TRBJ1-2; CDR3 protein: CDSSFIPYGYTF; CDR3 DNA: TGTGACAGCAGTTTCATACCCTATGGCTACACCTTC
V gene: TRBV5-1; clone size: -; D gene: -; J gene: TRBJ1-2; CDR3 protein: CASSLTDDYGYTF; CDR3 DNA: TGCGCCAGCAGCTTGACAGACGACTATGGCTACACCTTC
V gene: TRBV4-2; clone size: many; D gene: TRBD1; J gene: TRBJ2-3; CDR3 protein: CASSFRTGNTDTQYF; CDR3 DNA: TGTGCCAGCAGCTTTCGGACAGGGAACACAGATACGCAGTATTTT
V gene: TRBV11-1; clone size: once; D gene: -; J gene: TRBJ2-7; CDR3 protein: CASSSRTVSRRFYEQYF; CDR3 DNA: TGTGCCAGCAGCTCAAGGACAGTCTCCCGCCGATTTTACGAGCAGTACTTC
V gene: TRBV29-1; clone size: -; D gene: -; J gene: TRBJ2-5; CDR3 protein: CSVDDSGVQESQYF; CDR3 DNA: TGCAGCGTTGATGACAGTGGAGTCCAAGAGAGCCAGTACTTC
V gene: TRBV20-1; clone size: few; D gene: TRBD1; J gene: TRBJ1-5; CDR3 protein: CSARGTGNNQPQHF; CDR3 DNA: TGCAGTGCTAGGGGGACAGGGAACAATCAGCCCCAGCATTTT
V gene: TRBV4-3; clone size: -; D gene: -; J gene: TRBJ1-4; CDR3 protein: CAGSQDARGGYNEKLFF; CDR3 DNA: TGCGCTGGCAGCCAAGACGCAAGGGGGGGCTATAATGAAAAACTGTTTTTT
V gene: TRBV7-9; clone size: once; D gene: TRBD1; J gene: TRBJ1-1; CDR3 protein: CASSASRGTDTEAFF; CDR3 DNA: TGTGCCAGCAGCGCTAGCCGGGGGACAGACACTGAAGCTTTCTTT